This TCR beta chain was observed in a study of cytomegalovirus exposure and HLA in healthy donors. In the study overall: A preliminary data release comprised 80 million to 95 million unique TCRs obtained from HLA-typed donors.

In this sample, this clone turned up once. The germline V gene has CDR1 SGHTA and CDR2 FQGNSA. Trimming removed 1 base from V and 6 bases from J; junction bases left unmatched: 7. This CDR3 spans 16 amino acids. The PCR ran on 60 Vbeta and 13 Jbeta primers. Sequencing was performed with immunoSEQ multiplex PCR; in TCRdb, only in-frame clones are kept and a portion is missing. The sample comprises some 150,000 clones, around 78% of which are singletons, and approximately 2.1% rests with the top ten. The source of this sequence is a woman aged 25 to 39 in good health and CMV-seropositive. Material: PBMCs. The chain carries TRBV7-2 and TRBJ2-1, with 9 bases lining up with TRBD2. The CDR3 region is CASSLVLREGRNEQFF. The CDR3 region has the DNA TGTGCCAGCAGCTTAGTTTTGCGGGAGGGCCGCAATGAGCAGTTCTTC.